This T cell receptor (beta chain) was sequenced for a study of Graves' ophthalmopathy and Graves' hyperthyroidism (dated by TCRdb to between 2017 and 2018). For the wider study: Peripheral blood was collected before any treatment was given, at the time of initial diagnosis. A discovery set of about 99 patients (43 ophthalmopathy, 55 to 60 stable hyperthyroidism) was enrolled to explore V-J signatures distinguishing ophthalmopathy from hyperthyroidism. Once sampling was done, hyperthyroidism patients were given methimazole at a starting dose of 30 mg daily, while ophthalmopathy patients were given high-dose intravenous methylprednisolone. To tell Graves' ophthalmopathy apart from Graves' hyperthyroidism, and to predict which patients would progress to ophthalmopathy, the study relied on TCR beta repertoire signatures. In total, around 130 blood samples were TCR-sequenced: some 43 ophthalmopathy, 80 or so hyperthyroidism and about 17 hyperthyroidism-to-ophthalmopathy patients. T-cell repertoires of thyroid tissue and blood were compared in 5 or 6 hyperthyroidism patients. The 90 or so discovery patients were randomly split 7:3 into training and test sets. An independent validation cohort was composed of 18 hyperthyroidism patients and around 16 patients who later progressed from hyperthyroidism to ophthalmopathy. General conclusions and limits of the study: No statistical method was used to set the sample size in advance, and the investigators knew which group each participant was assigned to. In cross-validation, the 13-signature model distinguished ophthalmopathy from stable hyperthyroidism with just over 85% sensitivity and around 82% specificity, and in the test set the corresponding values were approximately 80% and 75%. Most expanded thyroid clonotypes with a frequency above 0.001 also appeared in blood, which suggests that blood repertoires may reflect the immune response in the thyroid. In validation, the model predicted ophthalmopathy progression with 55% to 71% sensitivity and 72.22% specificity; about a dozen predicted patients were CT-confirmed with GO in a median of approximately six months.

TCR beta CDR3 regions were amplified from RNA transcripts for repertoire sequencing. A first-round RT-PCR used HTBI primers with the Qiagen OneStep RT-PCR kit, followed by a second-round multiplex PCR, size selection and purification. Sequencing of the libraries was carried out on an Illumina HiSeq2000 in paired-end mode with 100 bp reads. Per the authors' processing: Reads were processed with SOAPnuke, discarding reads with adapters, uncalled bases, mean Phred below 15, or no exact constant-primer or identifier match. COPE v1.2.5 was used to merge the high-quality paired reads. Each unique nucleotide sequence was treated as a clonotype, and MiTCR v1.1 was used to align the clonotypes to the IMGT TRB V, D and J references. Only V-J combinations with frequency above 0.0001 were analysed, covering around 99% of repertoires. For each V-J combination, a TCR clonal expansion and chaos score was defined as F50 clonal expansion divided by the chaos observed in the TCRdist matrix. Welch's t-statistics and random forest were used to reduce the features to about 12 V-J combinations, which were then used as input to a naive Bayes classifier. The similarity between thyroid and blood repertoires was quantified using the Morisita-Horn index. TCRdb reran the public reads through fastp at Q25 and MiXCR, keeping productive beta chains. Records with the same CDR3 protein are collapsed into one entry carrying the most frequent genes and DNA. The V and J calls were not made by the authors but by TCRdb's processing. The sample has about 390,000 distinct CDR3 sequences on record, 15% of them singletons. The top ten clonotypes cover 5.5% to 7% of the sample.

This clonotype was picked up many times. The clone's antigen remains unknown. Qualities for individual bases were not recorded, and no much larger clone is one base off. CDR1 and CDR2 are read off the germline V gene as SNHLY and FYNNEI. The germline ends are 7 bases apart after V is trimmed by 6 bases and J by 7 bases. Including the terminal cysteine and phenylalanine, the CDR3 comprises 12 residues. Solely the CDR3 DNA is kept, with 36 bases framed from the first base. Stable hyperthyroidism was defined as no progression to ophthalmopathy within 18 months of follow-up. Hyperthyroidism patients were newly diagnosed, were aged 18 to 65 years, and had a disease duration under 2 months. Patients with other autoimmune diseases, uncontrolled infections, pregnancy or lactation were excluded. Clinical symptoms, serum thyroxine, TRAb, thyroid ultrasound and orbital computed tomography were used for diagnosis. Using Ficoll-Paque density gradient centrifugation, PBMCs were isolated from 8.5 to 10 ml of fresh peripheral blood. Total RNA was extracted using Trizol reagent, and RNA quality was checked on an Agilent 2100 Bioanalyzer.

This TCR was sampled from a young woman with stable Graves' hyperthyroidism. Donor details come from another sample of the same person, matched by shared clones. Sequences were obtained from peripheral blood. The chain couples TRBV2 to TRBJ1-6; the D gene identity is not certain. The bases read TGTGCCAGCAGAGCCGGGAATTCACCCCTCCACTTT. This yields the protein CASRAGNSPLHF.